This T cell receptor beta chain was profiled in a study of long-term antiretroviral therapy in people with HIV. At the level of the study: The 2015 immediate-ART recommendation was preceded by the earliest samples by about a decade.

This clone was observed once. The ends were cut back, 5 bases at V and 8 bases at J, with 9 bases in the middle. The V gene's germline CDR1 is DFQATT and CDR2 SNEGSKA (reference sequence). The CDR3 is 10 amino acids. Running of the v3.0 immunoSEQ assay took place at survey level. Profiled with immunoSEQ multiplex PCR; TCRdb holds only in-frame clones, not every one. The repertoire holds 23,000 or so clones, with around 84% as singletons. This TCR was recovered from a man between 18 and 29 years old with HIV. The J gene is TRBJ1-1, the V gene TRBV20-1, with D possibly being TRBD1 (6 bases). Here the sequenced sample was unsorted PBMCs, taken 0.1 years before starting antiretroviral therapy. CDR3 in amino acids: CSAPDREAFF. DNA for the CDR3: TGCAGTGCTCCAGACAGGGAAGCTTTCTTT.